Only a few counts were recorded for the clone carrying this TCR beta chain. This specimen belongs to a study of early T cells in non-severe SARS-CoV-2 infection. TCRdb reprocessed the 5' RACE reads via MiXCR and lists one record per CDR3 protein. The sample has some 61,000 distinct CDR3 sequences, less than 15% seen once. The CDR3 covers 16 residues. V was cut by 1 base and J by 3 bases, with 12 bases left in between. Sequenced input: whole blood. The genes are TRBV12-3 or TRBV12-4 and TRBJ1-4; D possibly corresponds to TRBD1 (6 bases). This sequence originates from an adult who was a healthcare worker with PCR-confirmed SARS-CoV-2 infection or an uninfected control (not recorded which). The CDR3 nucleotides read TGTGCCAGCAGTTTAGGCCGGACAGCTCCTAATGAAAAACTGTTTTTT. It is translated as CASSLGRTAPNEKLFF.